The T cell receptor beta chain under discussion was sequenced for a study of control samples from healthy donors and cancer patients. Assay: immunoSEQ multiplex PCR; the TCRdb copy retains only in-frame clones and omits some. The sample has around 130,000 clones, 89% seen once; the top ten hold around 6.9%. From germline, CDR1 is SGHRS and CDR2 YFSETQ. The CDR3 is 13 amino acids. V lost 2 bases, J lost 8 bases, and 11 bases lay in between. The chain has TRBV5-1 and TRBJ2-1; D gene unclear. The receptor was isolated from a man aged 45-60 years with head and neck cancer. Sequencing used PBMCs. CDR3 coding DNA: TGCGCCAGCAGCTTTCCCAATACGGATGAGCAGTTCTTC. Translated: CASSFPNTDEQFF.